This TCR beta chain was sequenced for a study of shared clonotypes between healthy human individuals. In the study overall: Each donor's CD4 naive and CD4 memory cells filled three plates apiece, CD8 naive two, and CD8 memory one.

Across several immunoSEQ plates, the genomic DNA of each subset was split evenly. The assay was immunoSEQ multiplex PCR, and TCRdb's table has in-frame clones only and misses some. The profile shows approximately 500,000 clones, roughly 95% of them singletons. This CDR3 comprises 14 residues. Germline V gene lookup returns CDR1 SGHRS and CDR2 YFSETQ. J gave up 8 bases and V 0 bases, and 2 bases lay outside the gene matches. Material: naive CD4+ T cells sorted from blood. Subset meaning: CD45RA+ positively selected. The sequence was collected from a woman in her twenties or thirties in good health. The rearrangement joins TRBV5-1 to TRBJ2-7; 13 bases align to TRBD2. CDR3 residues: CASSLGTSGSQQYF. As DNA, the CDR3 is TGCGCCAGCAGCTTGGGGACTAGCGGGAGTCAGCAGTACTTC.